The rows below give T cell receptor beta chains drawn from one sample of a study of blood T cell repertoires in COVID-19. Using immunoSEQ multiplex PCR, the repertoire was profiled, and TCRdb retains in-frame clones only, with some absent. The sample carries approximately 50,000 clones, around 87% recorded once. The sample taken for sequencing was peripheral blood. The receptors shown here come from a man between 50 and 59 years old with active COVID-19. CDR3s include the opening cysteine and the closing phenylalanine or tryptophan. The D gene is left open where the match is weak. Part of the rows lack a size; the others show once, few, many or a class for expanded clones.

D gene	V gene	clone size	J gene	CDR3 DNA	CDR3 protein
-	TRBV6-2/TRBV6-3	few	TRBJ2-1	TGTGCCAGCAGTTCCCTCCCTTACAATGAGCAGTTCTTC	CASSSLPYNEQFF
-	TRBV7-2	-	TRBJ1-1	TGTGCCAGCAGCTTATTGGCGGGGGATCAAGCTTTCTTT	CASSLLAGDQAFF
TRBD2	TRBV6-1	-	TRBJ2-5	TGTGCCAGCAGTGGGGTGGTAGCGGGAGCGTCAGGAGAGACCCAGTACTTC	CASSGVVAGASGETQYF
TRBD1	TRBV9	-	TRBJ2-3	TGTGCCAGCGGCCGACAGGGGAACACGGAAGATACGCAGTATTTT	CASGRQGNTEDTQYF
-	TRBV19	-	TRBJ2-7	TGTGCCAGTAGTAACCGGGACACGCTCTACGAGCAGTACTTC	CASSNRDTLYEQYF
TRBD2	TRBV9	-	TRBJ2-2	TGTGCCAGCAGCGTCGGTCTAGCGGGGGGCCGGGACACCGGGGAGCTGTTTTTT	CASSVGLAGGRDTGELFF
-	TRBV6-2/TRBV6-3	once	TRBJ1-5	TGTGCCAGCAGTTACGGGCCAGGGGCCAATCAGCCCCAGCATTTT	CASSYGPGANQPQHF
TRBD1	TRBV19	-	TRBJ2-5	TGTGCCAGTAGTCTCAACAGGGGAACGGAGACCCAGTACTTC	CASSLNRGTETQYF
-	TRBV5-8	few	TRBJ2-7	TGTGCCAGCAGCTTTCCAGGGTCCCACCCCTCCTACGAGCAGTACTTC	CASSFPGSHPSYEQYF
-	TRBV30	-	TRBJ1-2	TGTGCCTGGAGCCGAACCGGTCCGGGACTCTATGGCTACACCTTC	CAWSRTGPGLYGYTF
-	TRBV7-9	-	TRBJ1-1	TGTGCCAGCAGCCTTCCTGGTGGGACATCCACTGAAGCTTTCTTT	CASSLPGGTSTEAFF
-	TRBV28	-	TRBJ1-2	TGTGCCGTCTCTGTTGTGCAGGGGTTAAGTGGCTACACCTTC	CAVSVVQGLSGYTF
TRBD2	TRBV5-1	-	TRBJ2-3	TGCGCCAGCAGCTCGGGACTAGCGGTAACAGATACGCAGTATTTT	CASSSGLAVTDTQYF
TRBD2	TRBV30	-	TRBJ2-3	TGTGCCTGGTTTATAGCGGGGACCACAGATACGCAGTATTTT	CAWFIAGTTDTQYF
TRBD1	TRBV5-1	-	TRBJ2-5	TGCGCCAGCAGCTTGGCGGGACAGGGAAGGGGAGAGACCCAGTACTTC	CASSLAGQGRGETQYF
-	TRBV7-2	few	TRBJ2-1	TGTGCCAGCACCGTTCAGGGCGGGATCTACAATGAGCAGTTCTTC	CASTVQGGIYNEQFF
TRBD2	TRBV4-2	-	TRBJ2-5	TGTGCCAGCAGCCAAGGGCGAAGACTAGCGGGGGGGCAGGAGACCCAGTACTTC	CASSQGRRLAGGQETQYF
-	TRBV3-1/TRBV3-2	-	TRBJ2-2	TGTGCCAGCAGCCAAGATCGGGGGATGACCGGGGAGCTGTTTTTT	CASSQDRGMTGELFF
TRBD1	TRBV11-3	-	TRBJ2-1	TGTGCCAGCAGCCGAGGACAGGACAATGAGCAGTTCTTC	CASSRGQDNEQFF
-	TRBV28	-	TRBJ1-4	TGTGCCAGCAGTTTAGCGGGGGTTAGGGAAAAACTGTTTTTT	CASSLAGVREKLFF
-	TRBV7-2	-	TRBJ2-3	TGTGCCAGCAGCTTAGTAGCCAGGGTTGGGACAGATACGCAGTATTTT	CASSLVARVGTDTQYF
-	TRBV7-2	-	TRBJ1-4	TGTGCCAGCAGCTTAGGGGGCAGGAATGAAAAACTGTTTTTT	CASSLGGRNEKLFF
-	TRBV5-1	-	TRBJ1-1	TGCGCCAGCAGCTTGGGAGGATCCACTGAAGCTTTCTTT	CASSLGGSTEAFF
TRBD1	TRBV6-2/TRBV6-3	-	TRBJ1-3	TGTGCCAGCAGTTTTCGCCTCCGGACAGGGCGAGGAAACACCATATATTTT	CASSFRLRTGRGNTIYF
-	TRBV9	few	TRBJ2-2	TGTGCCAGCAGCTTATTTAGCGTGAACACCGGGGAGCTGTTTTTT	CASSLFSVNTGELFF
TRBD1	TRBV7-9	-	TRBJ1-1	TGTGCCAGCAGCTTAGGAACAGGGGGTATAGGGGGAATCACTGAAGCTTTCTTT	CASSLGTGGIGGITEAFF
-	TRBV12-3/TRBV12-4	-	TRBJ1-5	TGTGCCAGCAGCCATAGACTCAATCAGCCCCAGCATTTT	CASSHRLNQPQHF
-	TRBV29-1	-	TRBJ2-5	TGCAGCGTTTTTTGGACATCTCAAGAGACCCAGTACTTC	CSVFWTSQETQYF
-	TRBV7-8	-	TRBJ1-1	TGTGCCAGCAGCATCCAGGGAGGGACTGAAGCTTTCTTT	CASSIQGGTEAFF
TRBD2	TRBV7-3	-	TRBJ2-7	TGTGCCAGCGCTGCTAGCGGGAACTACGAGCAGTACTTC	CASAASGNYEQYF
-	TRBV3-1/TRBV3-2	-	TRBJ1-6	TGTGCCAGCAGCCAAGCCTACAGGTCTTGGAATTCACCCCTCCACTTT	CASSQAYRSWNSPLHF
-	TRBV11-3	-	TRBJ1-1	TGTGCCAGCAGCGGCAGGGTTGGGGAAGCTTTCTTT	CASSGRVGEAFF
TRBD2	TRBV7-2	-	TRBJ2-7	TGTGCCAGCAGCTTAGTGCGGGGGGGCGAGCAGTACTTC	CASSLVRGGEQYF
-	TRBV6-4	-	TRBJ1-6	TGTGCCAGCAGTGCCCCCGCGGGAAATAATTCACCCCTCCACTTT	CASSAPAGNNSPLHF
-	TRBV7-3	-	TRBJ2-1	TGTGCCAGCAGCTCGGAGAGGTACAATGAGCAGTTCTTC	CASSSERYNEQFF
TRBD2	TRBV9	few	TRBJ2-1	TGTGCCAGCAGCGCTAGACGGACTAGTGGGGGTAATGAGCAGTTCTTC	CASSARRTSGGNEQFF
TRBD1	TRBV5-1	-	TRBJ2-7	TGCGCCAGCAGCATGCCAGGGACAGGGGTGCTCCACGAGCAGTACTTC	CASSMPGTGVLHEQYF
-	TRBV6-2/TRBV6-3	-	TRBJ1-5	TGTGCCAGCAGTTACCTGACAGGAAATCAGCCCCAGCATTTT	CASSYLTGNQPQHF
-	TRBV14	-	TRBJ1-1	TGTGCCAGCAGTCCGGGGTGGGGACACACGAACACTGAAGCTTTCTTT	CASSPGWGHTNTEAFF
TRBD1	TRBV28	few	TRBJ1-2	TGTGCCAGCAGTAAACCCGGGACAGGAGACTATGGCTACACCTTC	CASSKPGTGDYGYTF
TRBD1	TRBV7-9	-	TRBJ2-7	TGTGCCAGCAGCCCTGGGACAGGGGGCTACGAGCAGTACTTC	CASSPGTGGYEQYF
-	TRBV5-5	once	TRBJ1-2	TGTGCCAGCAGCTTGAATCCCGGAGTTGGGTATGGCTACACCTTC	CASSLNPGVGYGYTF
TRBD2	TRBV4-2	-	TRBJ2-5	TGTGCCAGCAGCCAAGAAGGGTTAGCGGGGGCCCCGGGAGAGACCCAGTACTTC	CASSQEGLAGAPGETQYF
-	TRBV9	-	TRBJ2-5	TGTGCCAGCAGCGTAGGGGCACACCAAGAGACCCAGTACTTC	CASSVGAHQETQYF
TRBD1	TRBV27	-	TRBJ2-7	TGTGCCAGCAGTGCCCCCGGGACAGGGGGATATGAGCAGTACTTC	CASSAPGTGGYEQYF
-	TRBV19	-	TRBJ1-5	TGTGCCAGTAGTTGGGGGGTTACCAATCAGCCCCAGCATTTT	CASSWGVTNQPQHF
-	TRBV3-1/TRBV3-2	once	TRBJ2-1	TGTGCCAGCAGCCCCCAGGCATCCTACAATGAGCAGTTCTTC	CASSPQASYNEQFF
TRBD1	TRBV7-9	-	TRBJ1-1	TGTGCCAGCAGCGTAGACAGGGCCACTGAAGCTTTCTTT	CASSVDRATEAFF
TRBD1	TRBV27	-	TRBJ2-1	TGTGCCAGCAGGGGGGGACAGGGATACAATGAGCAGTTCTTC	CASRGGQGYNEQFF
TRBD1	TRBV6-5	-	TRBJ2-7	TGTGCCAGCAGTTACTCTAGGGGGCTGACTTACGAGCAGTACTTC	CASSYSRGLTYEQYF
-	TRBV19	-	TRBJ1-5	TGTGCCAGTATGGAAAGGGAAGGAGGTCAGCCCCAGCATTTT	CASMEREGGQPQHF
-	TRBV7-5	-	TRBJ2-7	TGTGTCAGAAGCCCCAGGGGCACCTTCTACGAGCAGTACTTC	CVRSPRGTFYEQYF
-	TRBV6-5	-	TRBJ2-5	TGTGCCAGCAAGGAGGGGCGAGCCTCGGAGACCCAGTACTTC	CASKEGRASETQYF
-	TRBV6-6	once	TRBJ2-3	TGTGCCAGCACTAACCCTCCTAGCACAGATACGCAGTATTTT	CASTNPPSTDTQYF
-	TRBV6-5	-	TRBJ1-2	TGTGCCAGCAGGCGGAGAAATAACTATGGCTACACCTTC	CASRRRNNYGYTF